Listed here are 9 T cell receptor beta chains from one sample, sequenced in a study of T cell clonality in common variable immunodeficiency. Generated by immunoSEQ multiplex PCR, the TCRdb table keeps only in-frame clones and is missing some. This set yields about 39,000 clones and no singletons; the top ten hold around 2.7%. Sequencing was performed on peripheral blood mononuclear cells. All receptors derive from a person aged 18-70 years in good health.

This CDR3 is CASSPRTGAKTYDYTF. The CDR3 DNA, read in part, is TGTGCCAGCAGCCCCCGGACAGGCGCTAAGACCTACGAC. The J gene is TRBJ1-2, the V gene TRBV7-6; 7 nucleotides align to TRBD1. The read ends 3 residues shy of where the CDR3 ends; the end is completed using the germline J gene. The CDR3 sequence is 16 residues long. Per germline, CDR1 SGHVS and CDR2 FNYEAQ. Using reference TRBV7-6 and TRBJ1-2 for the parts outside the CDR3, the full variable domain is GAGVSQSPRYKVTKRGQDVALRCDPISGHVSLYWYRQALGQGPEFLTYFNYEAQQDKSGLPNDRFSAERPEGSISTLTIQRTEQRDSAMYRCASSPRTGAKTYDYTFGSGTRLTVV.

This clone was picked up a small number of times. At one boundary the junction diverges from the germline segment, which might be a read error. The CDR3 end lies 3 residues beyond the end of the read and is filled in from the germline J gene. This rearrangement joins TRBV6-1 to TRBJ2-2; the match to TRBD1 covers 7 bases. From germline, CDR1 is MNHNS and CDR2 SASEGT. The CDR3 covers 15 residues. The sequenced part of the CDR3 DNA is TGTGCCGGCAGTGAAGCGAGTCAGGGGGCCGGGGAG. Its translation is CAGSEASQGAGE. The whole CDR3 is CAGSEASQGAGELFF.

This clone was seen ten or more times. The missing CDR3 end, 3 residues past where the read stops, is filled in from the germline J gene. The V call is TRBV12-3 or TRBV12-4, the J call TRBJ1-4, with D perhaps TRBD1 (5 bases). This CDR3 region has 17 residues. Deletions cut 0 bases from V and 7 bases from J, with 18 bases between. CDR3: CASSLARPGTGGEKLFF. The covered CDR3 bases are TGTGCCAGCAGTTTAGCGCGTCCGGGGACCGGGGGTGAAAAA.

This clone occurred many times. With the read ending 3 residues before the CDR3 end, the germline J gene is used to fill in that end. This chain joins TRBV20-1 and TRBJ2-7, with 12 bases aligning to TRBD2. The V segment lost 3 bases and the J segment 4 bases; nucleotides outside the gene matches: 10. The germline CDR1 and CDR2 sequences are DFQATT and SNEGSKA (reference sequence). The CDR3 has 16 residues. CDR3 DNA (partial): TGCAGTGCTAGCCCCTTTTTGACTAGCGGGAGTTACGAG. This gives the protein CSASPFLTSGSYE. The entire CDR3 sequence reads CSASPFLTSGSYEQYF.

This clone has ten or more counts. The read terminates 3 residues ahead of where the CDR3 ends, so the germline J gene completes it. This chain uses TRBV2 with TRBJ2-5; TRBD1 is a possible D gene (5 bases). This CDR3 has 14 residues. Germline CDR1 reads SNHLY; CDR2 reads FYNNEI. Between the trimmed V and J ends, which lost 2 bases and 2 bases, there was a span of 9 bases. CDR3 protein: CASSELTAQETQYF. The CDR3 DNA, read in part, is TGTGCCAGCAGTGAATTGACAGCGCAAGAGACC.

This clone was observed at least ten times. The read ends 3 residues shy of where the CDR3 ends; the end is completed using the germline J gene. The chain links TRBV20-1 to TRBJ2-5; possible D gene TRBD2, 6 bases. The CDR3 is made up of 13 amino acids. Trimming cost V 6 bases and J 5 bases, with 16 bases left between them. Looked up from germline, CDR1 is DFQATT and CDR2 is SNEGSKA (reference sequence). CDR3 DNA (partial): TGCAGTGCCGGACGGGGAGGCGGGGAGACC. Amino acid sequence: CSAGRGGGET. The whole CDR3 region reads CSAGRGGGETQYF.

This clone was seen at least ten times. The sequence runs out 3 residues before the end of the CDR3; the remainder is reconstructed from the germline J gene. The chain combines TRBV18 with TRBJ2-1; TRBD2 aligns across 10 bases. The germline CDR1 and CDR2 sequences are KGHSH and LQKENI. The V and J ends lost 6 bases and 6 bases, in that order; junction bases with no gene match: 8. CDR3 length: 15 residues. The chain's CDR3 is CASSPGSGRANEQFF. CDR3 bases read: TGTGCCAGCTCGCCGGGGAGCGGGAGGGCCAATGAG. The full variable domain, rest sourced from reference TRBV18 and TRBJ2-1, is NAGVMQNPRHLVRRRGQEARLRCSPMKGHSHVYWYRQLPEEGLKFMVYLQKENIIDESGMPKERFSAEFPKEGPSILRIQQVVRGDSAAYFCASSPGSGRANEQFFGPGTRLTVL.

This clone was detected only a few times. The read terminates 3 residues before the CDR3 end, so the remaining end is supplied by the germline J gene. This rearrangement joins TRBV18 to TRBJ1-2; D perhaps matches TRBD1 (5 bases). CDR1 KGHSH and CDR2 LQKENI come from the germline V gene. This CDR3 is 16 amino acids long. The CDR3 DNA, read in part, is TGTGCCAGTTTCAGCGGGGGAACTAGCGGGTTAAATGAC. Translation gives CASFSGGTSGLND. From start to end, the CDR3 is CASFSGGTSGLNDYTF.

This clone was recorded at least ten times. With the read ending 3 residues before the CDR3 end, the germline J gene is used to fill in that end. This chain connects TRBV2 to TRBJ2-4; TRBD2 agrees at 15 bases. The CDR3 has 15 amino acids. The J segment lost 2 bases and the V segment lost 9 bases, leaving 2 bases of the junction unmatched. Germline values: CDR1 SNHLY, CDR2 FYNNEI. CDR3 sequence: CARGLAGGSKNIQYF. CDR3 bases read: TGTGCCAGGGGACTAGCGGGAGGATCCAAAAACATT.